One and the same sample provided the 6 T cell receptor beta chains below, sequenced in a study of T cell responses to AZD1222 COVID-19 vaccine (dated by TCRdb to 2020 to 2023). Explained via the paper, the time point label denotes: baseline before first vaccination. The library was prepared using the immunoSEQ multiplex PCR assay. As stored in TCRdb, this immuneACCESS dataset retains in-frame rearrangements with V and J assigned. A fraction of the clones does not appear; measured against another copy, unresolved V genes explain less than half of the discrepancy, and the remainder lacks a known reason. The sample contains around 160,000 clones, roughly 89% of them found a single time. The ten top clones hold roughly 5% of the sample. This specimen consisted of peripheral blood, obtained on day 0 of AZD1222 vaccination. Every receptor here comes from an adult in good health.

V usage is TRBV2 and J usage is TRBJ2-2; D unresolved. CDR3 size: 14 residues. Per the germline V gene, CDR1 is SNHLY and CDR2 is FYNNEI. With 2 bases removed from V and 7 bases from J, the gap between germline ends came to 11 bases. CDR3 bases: TGTGCCAGCAGTGAAAGGCCACGGGTCGGGGAGCTGTTTTTT. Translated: CASSERPRVGELFF.

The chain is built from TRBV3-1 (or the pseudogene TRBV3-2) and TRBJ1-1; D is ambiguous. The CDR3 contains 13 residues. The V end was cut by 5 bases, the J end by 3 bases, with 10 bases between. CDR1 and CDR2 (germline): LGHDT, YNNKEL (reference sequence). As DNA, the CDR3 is TGTGCCAGCAGCGGGATTCTGGACACTGAAGCTTTCTTT. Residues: CASSGILDTEAFF.

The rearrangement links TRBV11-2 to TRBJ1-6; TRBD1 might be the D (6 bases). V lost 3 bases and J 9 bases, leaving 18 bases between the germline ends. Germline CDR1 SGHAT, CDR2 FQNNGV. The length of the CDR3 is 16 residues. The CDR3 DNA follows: TGTGCCAGCAGCTTGACCTCGGGACACCTAGGTTCACCCCTCCACTTT. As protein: CASSLTSGHLGSPLHF.

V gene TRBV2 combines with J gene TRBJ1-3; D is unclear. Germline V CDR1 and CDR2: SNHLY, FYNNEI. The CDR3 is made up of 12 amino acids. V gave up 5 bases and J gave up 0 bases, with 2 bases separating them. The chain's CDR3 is CASSISGNTIYF. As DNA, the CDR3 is TGTGCCAGCAGTATCTCTGGAAACACCATATATTTT.

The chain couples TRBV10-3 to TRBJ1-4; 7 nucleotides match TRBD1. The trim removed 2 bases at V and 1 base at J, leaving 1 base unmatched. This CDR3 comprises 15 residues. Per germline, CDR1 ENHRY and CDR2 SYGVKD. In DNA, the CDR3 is TGTGCCATCAGTGAGCGACAGGGAACTAATGAAAAACTGTTTTTT. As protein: CAISERQGTNEKLFF.

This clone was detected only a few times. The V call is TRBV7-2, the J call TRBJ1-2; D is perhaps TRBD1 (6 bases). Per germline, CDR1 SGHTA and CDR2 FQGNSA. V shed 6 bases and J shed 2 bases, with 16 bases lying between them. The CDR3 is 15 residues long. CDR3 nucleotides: TGTGCCAGCAGTTCTCTGGGGGGCGTCAACTATGGCTACACCTTC. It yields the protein CASSSLGGVNYGYTF.